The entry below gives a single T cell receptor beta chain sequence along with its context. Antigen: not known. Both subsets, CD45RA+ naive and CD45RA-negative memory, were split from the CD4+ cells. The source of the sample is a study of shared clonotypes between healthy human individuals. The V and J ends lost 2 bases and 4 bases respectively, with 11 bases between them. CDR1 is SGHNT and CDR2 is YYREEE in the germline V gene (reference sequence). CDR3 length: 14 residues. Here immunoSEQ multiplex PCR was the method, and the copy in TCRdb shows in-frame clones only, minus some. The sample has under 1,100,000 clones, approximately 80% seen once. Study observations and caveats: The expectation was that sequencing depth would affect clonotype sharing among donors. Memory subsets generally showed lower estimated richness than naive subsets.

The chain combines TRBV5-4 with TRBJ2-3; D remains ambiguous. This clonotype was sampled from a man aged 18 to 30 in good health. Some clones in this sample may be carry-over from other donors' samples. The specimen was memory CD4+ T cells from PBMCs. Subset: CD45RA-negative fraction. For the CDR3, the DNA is TGTGCCAGCAGCTTTAAGGGTGGGTCAGATACGCAGTATTTT. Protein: CASSFKGGSDTQYF.